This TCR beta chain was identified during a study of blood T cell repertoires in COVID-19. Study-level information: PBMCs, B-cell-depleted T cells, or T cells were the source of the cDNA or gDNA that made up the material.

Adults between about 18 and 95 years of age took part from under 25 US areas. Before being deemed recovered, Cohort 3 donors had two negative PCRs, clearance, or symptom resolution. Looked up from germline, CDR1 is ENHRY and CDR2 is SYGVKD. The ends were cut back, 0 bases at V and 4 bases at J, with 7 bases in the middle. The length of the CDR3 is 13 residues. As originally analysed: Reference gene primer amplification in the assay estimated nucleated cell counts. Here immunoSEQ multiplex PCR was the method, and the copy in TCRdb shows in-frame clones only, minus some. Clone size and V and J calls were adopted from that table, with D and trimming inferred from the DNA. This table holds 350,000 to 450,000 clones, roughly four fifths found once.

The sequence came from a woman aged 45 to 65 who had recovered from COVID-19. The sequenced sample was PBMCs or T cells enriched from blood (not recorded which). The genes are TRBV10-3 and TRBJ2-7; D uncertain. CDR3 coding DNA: TGTGCCATCAGTGAGTCGAGGCAGTACGAGCAGTACTTC. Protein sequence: CAISESRQYEQYF.